These T cell receptor beta chains were read from a single sample in a study of breast tumors, draining lymph nodes, adjacent tissues. TCRdb recomputed calls from the multiplex PCR reads with MiXCR, one row per CDR3 protein. The sample records 150,000 to 200,000 distinct CDR3 sequences, around a third being singletons. The sequenced sample was axillary lymph node tissue. These receptors all stem from a female donor with breast cancer. Some clones in this sample may be carry-over from other donors' samples. Both conserved end residues are part of each CDR3. Each record gives: J gene, CDR3 length, V gene, clone size, D gene, CDR3 DNA, CDR3 protein. A D gene is named only where the DNA matches it firmly. Not all rows give a size; the values are once, few, many and, for expanded clones, a class.

TRBJ2-5 | 15 | TRBV6-5 | many | TRBD1 | TGTGCCAGCAGTTATCGCGCGGGACAGGGGAAGACCCAGTACTTC | CASSYRAGQGKTQYF
TRBJ1-3 | 16 | TRBV6-1 | few | TRBD1 | TGTGCCAGCAGTAGCCAGACAGGGGGCTCTGGAAACACCATATATTTT | CASSSQTGGSGNTIYF
TRBJ1-3 | 16 | TRBV19 | many | NA | TGTGCCAGTAGTACCGGGACCGTTCTCTCTGGAAACACCATATATTTT | CASSTGTVLSGNTIYF
TRBJ2-5 | 16 | TRBV15 | NA | NA | TGTGCCACCAGCAGAGGGCAGGCAATCAGCCAAGAGACCCAGTACTTC | CATSRGQAISQETQYF
TRBJ2-3 | 18 | TRBV7-2 | many | TRBD2 | TGTGCCAGCAGTTTGACTAGCGGGGGGATGCCTAGCACAGATACGCAGTATTTT | CASSLTSGGMPSTDTQYF
TRBJ1-6 | 11 | TRBV30 | many | NA | TGTGCCTGGAGTCTAAACTGGGCCCTCCACTTT | CAWSLNWALHF
TRBJ2-5 | 15 | TRBV11-2 | few | NA | TGTGCCAGCAGCTTAGGCGCTAGCGCAAAAGAGACCCAGTACTTC | CASSLGASAKETQYF
TRBJ2-7 | 12 | TRBV20-1 | many | TRBD2 | TGCAGTGCTAGTCTCGGGGGGGGCGGGCAGTACTTC | CSASLGGGGQYF
TRBJ2-3 | 14 | TRBV11-3 | NA | NA | TGTGCCAGCAGCATGGGAGGTCTTGTAGATACGCAGTATTTT | CASSMGGLVDTQYF
TRBJ1-6 | 15 | TRBV6-5 | many | NA | TGTGCCAGCAGTTACTCGAGGCCACCAAATTCACCCCTCCACTTT | CASSYSRPPNSPLHF
TRBJ2-6 | 16 | TRBV20-1 | NA | NA | TGCAGTGCTGAGGCCAGGGGCCCTATTGGGGCCAACGTCCTGACTTTC | CSAEARGPIGANVLTF
TRBJ2-7 | 15 | TRBV7-3 | many | TRBD2 | TGTGCCAGCAGCTTAGCTAGCGGGCGTACCTACGAGCAGTACTTC | CASSLASGRTYEQYF
TRBJ1-4 | 19 | TRBV20-1 | NA | NA | TGCAGTGCTAGAGATCGATTGACTCCTGGGGCCTTAACTAATGAAAAACTGTTTTTT | CSARDRLTPGALTNEKLFF
TRBJ1-2 | 14 | TRBV6-5 | many | NA | TGTGCCAGCAGCTTGGAGCAGGGAAACTATGGCTACACCTTC | CASSLEQGNYGYTF
TRBJ2-7 | 14 | TRBV6-6 | NA | TRBD2 | TGTGCCAGCAGTTACTCTGTAGCGGGCTACGAGCAGTACTTC | CASSYSVAGYEQYF
TRBJ1-5 | 15 | TRBV2 | NA | NA | TGTGCCAGCGAACGGGGGCAGGGCGACGATCAGCCCCAGCATTTT | CASERGQGDDQPQHF
TRBJ2-1 | 14 | TRBV7-3 | many | TRBD2 | TGTGCCAGCAGCTTAGGGACTAAGGTGTATGAGCAGTTCTTC | CASSLGTKVYEQFF
TRBJ1-1 | 13 | TRBV20-1 | NA | TRBD1 | TGCAGTGCAATACAGGGGGCAGGGACTGAAGCTTTCTTT | CSAIQGAGTEAFF
TRBJ2-3 | 17 | TRBV6-2/TRBV6-3 | NA | TRBD2 | TGTGCCAGCAGTTACTTTTTGGGACTAGCGAGCACAGATACGCAGTATTTT | CASSYFLGLASTDTQYF
TRBJ2-5 | 15 | TRBV27 | NA | TRBD1 | TGTGCCAGCAGCCGTGGGACAGGGGGGGTTCGGACCCAGTACTTC | CASSRGTGGVRTQYF
TRBJ2-3 | 14 | TRBV2 | many | TRBD1 | TGTGCCAGCAACAGGGGGCATCCCGCAGATACGCAGTATTTT | CASNRGHPADTQYF
TRBJ1-1 | 14 | TRBV9 | NA | NA | TGTGCCAGCAGCGTAGCGACAGTGAACACTGAAGCTTTCTTT | CASSVATVNTEAFF
TRBJ1-3 | 14 | TRBV20-1 | many | NA | TGCAGTGCTAGAGATCCCAGCTCTGGAAACACCATATATTTT | CSARDPSSGNTIYF
TRBJ2-3 | 15 | TRBV6-5 | many | TRBD2 | TGTGCCAGCAGTTACGAAGCGGGAGGGCGAGATACGCAGTATTTT | CASSYEAGGRDTQYF
TRBJ2-7 | 13 | TRBV12-3/TRBV12-4 | many | NA | TGTGCCAGCAGTTCGGGGGTTTCGGAAGAGCAGTACTTC | CASSSGVSEEQYF
TRBJ2-1 | 16 | TRBV25-1 | NA | NA | TGTGCCAGCACCGAAGGGTTCTCGGGGCAGGGGAATGAGCAGTTCTTC | CASTEGFSGQGNEQFF
TRBJ2-1 | 15 | TRBV15 | many | NA | TGTGCCACCAGCAGAGAACAGGGTGCCTACAATGAGCAGTTCTTC | CATSREQGAYNEQFF
TRBJ1-2 | 12 | TRBV29-1 | once | NA | TGCAGCGTTGGGTCCACAGGGAATGGCTACACCTTC | CSVGSTGNGYTF
TRBJ2-3 | 18 | TRBV20-1 | NA | TRBD2 | TGCAGTGCTACCAGGACTAGCGGGGGGTCAACCCCATCAGATACGCAGTATTTT | CSATRTSGGSTPSDTQYF
TRBJ2-7 | 16 | TRBV7-9 | many | NA | TGTGCCAGCAGCTTAGGATTAGGGGATCAAGCCTACGAGCAGTACTTC | CASSLGLGDQAYEQYF
TRBJ1-2 | 15 | TRBV7-6 | many | NA | TGTGCCAGCAGCGAAGTTGACAGTTCTAACTATGGCTACACCTTC | CASSEVDSSNYGYTF
TRBJ2-6 | 17 | TRBV27 | NA | NA | TGTGCCAGCAGTTTCCGGGCACCACCTTCTGGGGCCAACGTCCTGACTTTC | CASSFRAPPSGANVLTF
TRBJ2-7 | 14 | TRBV12-3/TRBV12-4 | many | NA | TGTGCCAGCAGCCCCACCAGTACTCCCAACGAGCAGTACTTC | CASSPTSTPNEQYF
TRBJ2-3 | 16 | TRBV7-3 | many | NA | TGTGCCAGCAGCTTAATTGGGGGGGGCGCCACAGATACGCAGTATTTT | CASSLIGGGATDTQYF
TRBJ2-5 | 16 | TRBV4-2 | many | TRBD2 | TGTGCCAGCAGCCAAGGAGGAACGGGGGGTGGCGAGACCCAGTACTTC | CASSQGGTGGGETQYF
TRBJ2-1 | 17 | TRBV11-3 | NA | NA | TGTGCCAGCAGCTCACCCATTACAGGGCTTACCTACAATGAGCAGTTCTTC | CASSSPITGLTYNEQFF
TRBJ2-1 | 13 | TRBV7-6 | many | NA | TGTGCCAGCAGCAGCACCGCCTACAATGAGCAGTTCTTC | CASSSTAYNEQFF
TRBJ2-3 | 16 | TRBV7-9 | NA | TRBD2 | TGTGCCAGCAGAGACTTCAGCGGGGGGCTCCAGGATACGCAGTATTTT | CASRDFSGGLQDTQYF
TRBJ2-7 | 13 | TRBV11-3 | many | NA | TGTGCCAGCAGCCAACCCCCCAGCTACGAGCAGTACTTC | CASSQPPSYEQYF
TRBJ2-5 | 17 | TRBV7-8 | NA | TRBD1 | TGTGCCAGCAGCCACCAAGTTGAGGGGGACAGACAAGAGACCCAGTACTTC | CASSHQVEGDRQETQYF
TRBJ2-3 | 15 | TRBV6-2/TRBV6-3 | few | NA | TGTGCCAGCAGTTACTCAGGGCTACACACAGATACGCAGTATTTT | CASSYSGLHTDTQYF
TRBJ2-6 | 14 | TRBV9 | NA | NA | TGTGCCAGCAGCGAGTCCACGGGGGCCAACGTCCTGACTTTC | CASSESTGANVLTF
TRBJ2-7 | 11 | TRBV29-1 | NA | TRBD1 | TGCAGCGGGACAGGGGTCTACGAGCAGTACTTC | CSGTGVYEQYF
TRBJ1-3 | 13 | TRBV6-5 | many | NA | TGTGCCAGCACAGGGAGCTTTGGAAACACCATATATTTT | CASTGSFGNTIYF
TRBJ2-6 | 11 | TRBV5-6 | once | NA | TGTGCCAGCAGCAACAGGGACACCGAAGCTTTC | CASSNRDTEAF
TRBJ2-3 | 14 | TRBV6-5 | few | NA | TGTGCCAGCAGTTACTCCCTTCGCACAGATACGCAGTATTTT | CASSYSLRTDTQYF
TRBJ2-7 | 13 | TRBV11-2 | few | NA | TGTGCCAGCAGCTTAGCAGTTTCCTCCGAGCAGTACTTC | CASSLAVSSEQYF
TRBJ2-3 | 16 | TRBV3-1 | few | TRBD2 | TGTGCCAGCAGGGGAGGGACTAGCGGATTCACAGATACGCAGTATTTT | CASRGGTSGFTDTQYF
TRBJ1-1 | 15 | TRBV7-2 | NA | TRBD1 | TGTGCCAGCAGCCAACAGGGGGCCCTGAACACTGAAGCTTTCTTT | CASSQQGALNTEAFF